Listed below are T cell receptor beta chains from one sample, sequenced in a study of shared clonotypes between healthy human individuals. Repertoires were generated with immunoSEQ multiplex PCR, while TCRdb's copy carries only in-frame clones and drops some. Among around 1.9 million clones listed, approximately 92% were seen once. Sequencing used naive CD8+ T cells from PBMCs. These receptors were collected from a man between 18 and 29 years old in good health. Some clones in this sample may be carry-over from other donors' samples. CDR3s include the opening cysteine and the closing phenylalanine or tryptophan. Fields, in order: V gene, clone size, J gene, D gene, CDR3 DNA, CDR3 protein. D genes are given only for firm matches. Where a row states a size, it is once, few, many or the class of an expanded clone; other rows omit it.

TRBV28,once,TRBJ2-5,-,TGTGCCAGCAGGCCCTCCCAGGGGTGGGAGACCCAGTACTTC,CASRPSQGWETQYF
TRBV9,-,TRBJ2-1,TRBD2,TGTGCCAGCAGCGAAAATCCTAGCGGGAGGAACAATGAGCAGTTCTTC,CASSENPSGRNNEQFF
TRBV27,once,TRBJ2-7,-,TGTGCCAGCAGGGAGACAGGTTCCTACGAGCAGTACTTC,CASRETGSYEQYF
TRBV27,-,TRBJ1-2,-,TGTGCCAGCAGACAGGACGGATACTATGGCTACACCTTC,CASRQDGYYGYTF
TRBV5-6,-,TRBJ2-5,-,TGTGCCAGCAGCTTGGGAACAGAAGAGACCCAGTACTTC,CASSLGTEETQYF
TRBV7-8,-,TRBJ2-7,TRBD2,TGTGCCAGCAGCACGCACCGACTAGCGGGACCCAACGAGCAGTACTTC,CASSTHRLAGPNEQYF
TRBV28,-,TRBJ2-7,TRBD1,TGTGCCAGCAGTGAAATGACAGGGACCTACGAGCAGTACTTC,CASSEMTGTYEQYF
TRBV29-1,-,TRBJ2-1,-,TGCAGCGTAGGAGCGGGCCCGAGGGGCAATGAGCAGTTCTTC,CSVGAGPRGNEQFF
TRBV30,-,TRBJ2-3,-,TGTGCCTGGAGTGTAACAGGTCGGGATACGCAGTATTTT,CAWSVTGRDTQYF
TRBV6-6,-,TRBJ2-4,-,TGTGCCAGCAGTTACGAGCTGGGACTAGCCAAAAACATTCAGTACTTC,CASSYELGLAKNIQYF
TRBV7-9,-,TRBJ2-1,-,TGTGCCAGCAGCTTAGCCTTCGGATACAATGAGCAGTTCTTC,CASSLAFGYNEQFF
TRBV11-1,once,TRBJ2-1,TRBD2,TGTGCCAGCAGCTCCCGACTAGCGCTGAGCTACAATGAGCAGTTCTTC,CASSSRLALSYNEQFF
TRBV2,-,TRBJ2-1,-,TGTGCCAGCAGTGCCGGCCCTTACAATGAGCAGTTCTTC,CASSAGPYNEQFF
TRBV9,-,TRBJ1-3,-,TGTGCCAGCAGCCCTCAGGGATTTGGAGGAAACACCATATATTTT,CASSPQGFGGNTIYF
TRBV6-5,-,TRBJ2-2,-,TGTGCCAGCAGTCAAGGGGTAGGAGGGATCGGGGAGCTGTTTTTT,CASSQGVGGIGELFF
TRBV6-7,-,TRBJ2-3,-,TGTGCCACCTATACGGGACTCATCACAGATACGCAGTATTTT,CATYTGLITDTQYF
TRBV7-9,-,TRBJ2-1,-,TGTGCCAGCGACGAGTTCGAGCAGTTCTTC,CASDEFEQFF
TRBV9,-,TRBJ2-5,-,TGTGCCAGCAGCCCCCGGACAAGCCAAGAGACCCAGTACTTC,CASSPRTSQETQYF
TRBV28,-,TRBJ1-2,TRBD1,TGTGCCAGCAGTTTTTCGGGACAGGCGCCCTACACCTTC,CASSFSGQAPYTF
TRBV7-9,-,TRBJ1-4,-,TGTGCCAGCAGCGGGGAGATGGGGGAAAAACTGTTTTTT,CASSGEMGEKLFF
TRBV6-1,-,TRBJ2-5,-,TGTGCCAGCAGTGAAATAAATGTTGGACCTTGGGGAGAGACCCAGTACTTC,CASSEINVGPWGETQYF
TRBV13,-,TRBJ1-2,-,TGTGCCAGCAGCTTATTCCTTGGACAGACGAAGAGTGGCTACACCTTC,CASSLFLGQTKSGYTF
TRBV18,-,TRBJ2-7,TRBD1,TGTGCCAGCTCACAAACCGGGACAGGGAACGAGCAGTACTTC,CASSQTGTGNEQYF
TRBV4-3,-,TRBJ2-1,TRBD2,TGCGCCAGCAGCCAAGACCGGGACTACAGCTACAATGAGCAGTTCTTC,CASSQDRDYSYNEQFF
TRBV6-1,-,TRBJ2-7,-,TGTGCCAGCAGTGAATCAGGGTACGGGCAGTACTTC,CASSESGYGQYF
TRBV19,once,TRBJ1-5,-,TGTGCCAGTAGTATGGTGGGAATTAGCAATCAGCCCCAGCATTTT,CASSMVGISNQPQHF
TRBV7-8,-,TRBJ2-7,TRBD2,TGTGCCAGCAGCTTAGGACTAGCACCCGAGCAGTACTTC,CASSLGLAPEQYF
TRBV27,-,TRBJ2-7,-,TGTGCCAGCAGATCACTTCCCCGGGACAACTACGAGCAGTACTTC,CASRSLPRDNYEQYF
TRBV27,-,TRBJ2-1,TRBD2,TGTGCCAGCAGCCCCAGGGGACTAGCGGGGTACAATGAGCAGTTCTTC,CASSPRGLAGYNEQFF
TRBV27,once,TRBJ1-3,TRBD1,TGTGCCAGCAGTCCTATATCCCGGGACAGGGGGCGCGTTGGAAACACCATATATTTT,CASSPISRDRGRVGNTIYF
TRBV6-5,-,TRBJ2-7,-,TGTGCCAGCAGTTACTCGATCTCCGGAGCCTACGAGCAGTACTTC,CASSYSISGAYEQYF